This TCR beta chain appears in the sequencing data of a study of T cell responses to AZD1222 COVID-19 vaccine. Overall study context: Whether given at about 4 or about 12 weeks, second doses were pooled. General study results and limits: Mostly white British, mostly female donors; authors suggested clonal diversity may be underestimated. Only 5 to 7 individuals given AZD1222 were seropositive at baseline. Nearly half of unique spike-specific TCRs reportedly avoided B.1.351 and B.1.1.7 mutated regions.

The CDR3 has 15 residues. About this clone itself: Its antigen is not identified.

TCRdb's copy holds only in-frame clones and misses some; the assay was immunoSEQ multiplex PCR. The data show over 95,000 clones, around 94% seen once. The source of this sequence is an adult in good health. The sample was peripheral blood, taken on day 0 of AZD1222 vaccination. This rearrangement joins TRBV21-1 to TRBJ1-1; TRBD1, the table's D call, was not compared with the DNA. TRBV21-1 is recorded as a pseudogene. CDR3 coding DNA: TGTGCCAGCACCTCAAACTCGACAGGGGGCACTGAAGCTTTCTTT. As protein: CASTSNSTGGTEAFF.